This T cell receptor beta chain came from a study of OX40 agonist ivuxolimab in advanced cancers. Study at large: Three dose-escalation patients had partial responses: one with hepatocellular carcinoma and two with cutaneous melanoma.

CDR3 size: 15 residues. V shed 5 bases and J shed 2 bases, with 15 bases lying between them. The germline gives CDR1 SGHAT, CDR2 FQNNGV. Assay used: immunoSEQ multiplex PCR; TCRdb lists only in-frame clones, some missing. This table holds approximately 35,000 clones, approximately 79% found once. The chain combines TRBV11-2 with TRBJ1-2; D not certain. The TCR originated in an adult with an advanced solid tumor such as melanoma, head and neck, liver or kidney cancer. Sample: CD4+ or CD8+ T cells sorted from blood, taken in a trial of the OX40 agonist ivuxolimab. CDR3 coding DNA: TGTGCCAGCAGCACCGTGCGGGGTTGGAACTATGGCTACACCTTC. Translating it yields CASSTVRGWNYGYTF.